This section outlines one T cell receptor beta chain sequence together with its context. Its cognate antigen is unknown. Sequencing was performed with immunoSEQ multiplex PCR; in TCRdb, only in-frame clones are kept and a portion is missing. The sample has 170,000 or so clones, about nine tenths seen once; the top ten hold 2.6%. Germline CDR1 and CDR2: SNHLY and FYNNEI. The V gene end was trimmed by 8 bases and the J gene end by 2 bases; junction bases not matched to a gene: 5. The length of the CDR3 is 13 residues. These data come from a study of T cell responses to AZD1222 COVID-19 vaccine. Study summary: Analysis merged second doses at about 4 or about 12 weeks. Study-level results: Regions 160-218 and 743-854 held dominance among vaccine-associated CD4 TCRs, which spanned spike. In a largely white British group with more females than males, clonal diversity was possibly underestimated. Of spike-specific TCRs, nearly half reportedly target regions left unmutated in variants.

The sequence came from an adult in good health. The chain recombines TRBV2 with TRBJ1-2; 7 nucleotides align to TRBD1. The material sequenced was peripheral blood, taken on day 0 of AZD1222 vaccination. CDR3 sequence reads: CASQRDRNYGYTF. The CDR3 nucleotides read TGTGCCAGCCAAAGGGACAGAAACTATGGCTACACCTTC.